The present entry profiles one T cell receptor (beta chain) with its context. Production of TCR cDNA was by 5'RACE template switching, which also added a universal primer site and UMIs. TCRdb reprocessed the 5' RACE reads with MiXCR, giving one entry per CDR3 protein. The table includes fewer than 400,000 distinct CDR3 sequences, 6.2% detected once. This record comes from a study of T cells after yellow fever vaccination. This CDR3 is built from 15 residues. V lost 5 bases to trimming and J lost 1 base; unmatched junction nucleotides: 4. Germline V CDR1 and CDR2: SGHRS, YFSETQ. The TCR sequence derives from a man aged 30-40 years who received the YFV17D yellow fever vaccine. Sample: PBMCs, taken 5 days after the yellow fever booster vaccination. The rearrangement links TRBV5-1 to TRBJ2-7; TRBD2 matches 12 bases. The CDR3 sequence: CASRLTSGRSYEQYF. For the CDR3, the DNA is TGCGCCAGCAGGCTAACTAGCGGGAGGTCCTACGAGCAGTACTTC. The complete variable domain, with remaining parts taken from reference TRBV5-1 and TRBJ2-7, reads KAGVTQTPRYLIKTRGQQVTLSCSPISGHRSVSWYQQTPGQGLQFLFEYFSETQRNKGNFPGRFSGRQFSNSRSEMNVSTLELGDSALYLCASRLTSGRSYEQYFGPGTRLTVT.